The 31 T cell receptor beta chains below come from one sample, sequenced in a study of vaccination effects on CD4 cells after COVID-19. Some clones are missing from TCRdb's copy, which holds only in-frame ones; the method was immunoSEQ multiplex PCR. Of about 31,000 clones listed, 65% to 90% were seen once; the top ten hold more than 5%. No antigens are known for them. Ahead of sequencing, the ViraFEST assay grew antigen-specific CD4+ T cells using viral peptide pools. The culture ran for approximately 11 days before CD4+ T cells were isolated. Vaccination of participants consisted of two doses of either the BNT162b2 or mRNA-1273 vaccine. Sample: CD4+ T cells from PBMCs cultured with SARS-CoV-2 spike peptides, taken after COVID-19 vaccination. Receptors originate from a human donor who received a COVID-19 vaccine. Some clones in this sample may be carry-over from other donors' samples.

The chain couples TRBV5-4 to TRBJ2-1; 15 bases match TRBD2. V shed 3 bases, J shed 15 bases, and the junction held 16 bases outside the gene matches. CDR3 size: 17 residues. Looked up from germline, CDR1 is SGHNT and CDR2 is YYREEE (reference sequence). DNA of the CDR3: TGTGCCAGCAGCTCAGGACTAGCGGGGGGGCCGGTTTCCCCCCGGTTCTTC. Translation: CASSSGLAGGPVSPRFF.

The J gene is TRBJ2-3, the V gene TRBV5-6; unclear D gene. Trimming pared 0 bases from V and 0 bases from J, leaving 8 bases between. The CDR3 sequence is 15 residues long. CDR1 is SGHDT and CDR2 is YYEEEE in the germline V gene. CDR3 region: CASSLGPSSTDTQYF. The CDR3, as DNA: TGTGCCAGCAGCTTGGGACCCTCCAGCACAGATACGCAGTATTTT.

The V gene is TRBV18, the J gene TRBJ1-2; D is uncertain. This CDR3 is 20 amino acids long. The ends were cut back, 5 bases at V and 2 bases at J, with 30 bases in the middle. Per germline, CDR1 KGHSH and CDR2 LQKENI. The CDR3 coding sequence is TGTGCCAGCTCAAAGGTCGAAGGGAAAACACCGGCTACTTCAAACTATGGCTACACCTTC. Encoded protein: CASSKVEGKTPATSNYGYTF.

The chain is built from TRBV5-1 and TRBJ2-3, with TRBD2 identical over 11 bases. Per germline, CDR1 SGHRS and CDR2 YFSETQ. There are 17 residues in the CDR3. Trimming cost V 0 bases and J 4 bases; bases outside gene matches: 7. CDR3 loop: CASSLAASGGFADTQYF. DNA of the CDR3: TGCGCCAGCAGCTTGGCCGCTAGCGGGGGGTTCGCAGATACGCAGTATTTT. The full variable domain, completed using reference TRBV5-1 and TRBJ2-3, is KAGVTQTPRYLIKTRGQQVTLSCSPISGHRSVSWYQQTPGQGLQFLFEYFSETQRNKGNFPGRFSGRQFSNSRSEMNVSTLELGDSALYLCASSLAASGGFADTQYFGPGTRLTVL.

V is TRBV3-1 (or the pseudogene TRBV3-2) and J is TRBJ2-1, with TRBD1 matching 10 bases. The CDR3 loop spans 13 amino acids. Germline-derived CDR1 and CDR2 are LGHDT and YNNKEL (reference sequence). V dropped 4 bases and J dropped 9; count of bases not matched to a gene: 3. CDR3 protein: CASSRGQGSEQFF. As DNA, the CDR3 is TGTGCCAGCAGCCGGGGACAGGGGTCTGAGCAGTTCTTC.

The sample holds one count of this clone. The V call is TRBV18, the J call TRBJ1-5; unclear D gene. Per the germline V gene, CDR1 is KGHSH and CDR2 is LQKENI. The CDR3 has 14 residues. The V end lost 6 bases, the J end lost 2 bases, and 11 bases lay between the germline ends. This chain's CDR3 is CASSGSVGNQPQHF. The CDR3 DNA follows: TGTGCCAGCTCCGGGTCAGTGGGCAATCAGCCCCAGCATTTT.

V and J are TRBV6-5 and TRBJ2-1; a possible D gene is TRBD1 (6 bases). The germline gives CDR1 MNHEY, CDR2 SVGAGI. The CDR3 loop spans 16 amino acids. Trimming removed 1 base from V and 3 bases from J, with 13 bases in between. CDR3 DNA sequence: TGTGCCAGCAGTTACTTATCCAGGGGTGGCTACAATGAGCAGTTCTTC. It is translated as CASSYLSRGGYNEQFF.

This chain links TRBV7-9 with TRBJ1-2; TRBD1 aligns across 10 bases. This CDR3 has 17 amino acids. Germline V lookup: CDR1 SEHNR, CDR2 FQNEAQ (reference sequence). V gave up 3 bases and J gave up 4 bases; unmatched junction bases: 11. The CDR3 DNA sequence: TGTGCCAGCAGCTTCTACCCTGACAGGGGGCAGAGCTATGGCTACACCTTC. Translating gives CASSFYPDRGQSYGYTF.

This clone rates as medium-sized. J is TRBJ2-1 and V is TRBV24-1, with D tentatively TRBD1 (6 bases). The V end was cut by 7 bases, the J end by 0 bases, with 6 bases between. The CDR3 consists of 13 residues. Germline V gene sequence: CDR1 KGHDR, CDR2 SFDVKD. The CDR3 loop reads CATRDSSYNEQFF. The CDR3 DNA is TGTGCCACCAGGGACAGCTCCTACAATGAGCAGTTCTTC.

J is TRBJ1-2 and V is TRBV7-3, with a weak D call TRBD1 (6 bases). The CDR3 covers 13 residues. In germline, CDR1 is SGHTA, CDR2 FQGTGA. V was clipped by 5 bases and J by 8 bases, with 15 bases between them. This CDR3 reads CASSETQGRGYTF. The CDR3 nucleotides are TGTGCCAGCAGCGAAACACAGGGAAGGGGCTACACCTTC. Filled out from reference TRBV7-3 and TRBJ1-2, the complete variable domain reads GAGVSQTPSNKVTEKGKYVELRCDPISGHTALYWYRQSLGQGPEFLIYFQGTGAADDSGLPNDRFFAVRPEGSVSTLKIQRTERGDSAVYLCASSETQGRGYTFGSGTRLTVV.

This CDR3 is CASSEGLGGTDTQYF. In DNA form, the CDR3 reads TGTGCCAGCAGTGAAGGCTTGGGGGGCACAGATACGCAGTATTTT. The chain employs TRBV6-1 and TRBJ2-3, with D perhaps TRBD1 or TRBD2 (5 bases each). V was cut by 1 base and J by 1 base, with 9 bases left in between. CDR1 and CDR2 from the germline V gene are MNHNS and SASEGT. The CDR3 extends over 15 amino acids.

V gene TRBV6-5 combines with J gene TRBJ2-3; D gene uncertain. V shed 7 bases and J shed 4 bases, with 9 bases lying between them. CDR1 MNHEY and CDR2 SVGAGI come from the germline V gene. CDR3 length equals 12 residues. The CDR3 DNA reads TGTGCCAGCATTCGGAGCGCAGATACGCAGTATTTT. Translation gives CASIRSADTQYF.

This clone has only one observation. The J gene is TRBJ1-1, the V gene TRBV7-2; D is unresolved. V was clipped by 1 base and J by 4 bases, with 10 bases between them. Germline V lookup: CDR1 SGHTA, CDR2 FQGNSA. The CDR3 runs to 14 residues. The CDR3 reads CASSLVTTVTEAFF. The CDR3 region has the DNA TGTGCCAGCAGCTTAGTCACGACGGTCACTGAAGCTTTCTTT.

The gene calls are TRBV15 and TRBJ1-5; D might be TRBD1 (5 bases). The CDR3 consists of 14 residues. V was trimmed by 5 bases and J by 6 bases, leaving 14 bases between them. The germline gives CDR1 LNHNV, CDR2 YYDKDF (reference sequence). The CDR3 protein is CATSPGGGGQPQHF. The CDR3, as DNA: TGTGCCACCAGCCCCGGAGGCGGGGGTCAGCCCCAGCATTTT.

The chain carries TRBV28 and TRBJ1-4; D uncertain. Looked up from germline, CDR1 is MDHEN and CDR2 is SYDVKM. V dropped 2 bases and J dropped 4 bases, with 11 bases sitting between them. The CDR3 sequence is 15 residues long. CDR3 protein: CASSLNGANNEKLFF. CDR3 DNA: TGTGCCAGCAGTTTAAACGGAGCAAATAATGAAAAACTGTTTTTT.

This rearrangement joins TRBV5-1 to TRBJ2-2, with D maybe TRBD2 (6 bases). The V gene's germline CDR1 is SGHRS and CDR2 YFSETQ. V shed 1 base and J shed 1 base, with 8 bases lying between them. This CDR3 is built from 15 residues. This CDR3 is CASSLWGENTGELFF. The CDR3 DNA is TGCGCCAGCAGCTTGTGGGGGGAGAACACCGGGGAGCTGTTTTTT.

The J gene is TRBJ2-3, the V gene TRBV19, with no clear D. The CDR3 has 13 amino acids. V was shortened by 6 bases and J by 0 bases, with 7 bases between the two germline ends. Germline V CDR1 and CDR2: LNHDA, SQIVND (reference sequence). The CDR3 loop reads CASRVPSTDTQYF. The CDR3 DNA is TGTGCCAGTAGAGTTCCTAGCACAGATACGCAGTATTTT.

The chain has TRBV2 and TRBJ1-3, with a weak D call TRBD1 (5 bases). Germline values: CDR1 SNHLY, CDR2 FYNNEI. V lost 4 bases and J 2 bases, leaving 6 bases between the germline ends. The CDR3 runs to 13 residues. CDR3 coding DNA: TGTGCCAGCAGTGTGGGGGCTGGAAACACCATATATTTT. This translates into CASSVGAGNTIYF.

The chain's CDR3 is CASSLRRLGTDTQYF. CDR3 in DNA: TGTGCCAGCAGCTTGAGGCGGCTTGGCACAGATACGCAGTATTTT. The chain has TRBV5-6 and TRBJ2-3; no clear D gene. The CDR3 totals 15 residues. The V gene lost 1 base and the J gene lost 1 base, with 10 bases spanning the gap. The germline CDR1 and CDR2 sequences are SGHDT and YYEEEE.

The chain has TRBV5-6 and TRBJ1-6; 7 nucleotides line up with TRBD1. CDR1 and CDR2 (germline): SGHDT, YYEEEE. The CDR3 spans 15 residues. V trimming: 2 bases; J trimming: 8 bases; junction bases outside the gene matches: 7. The CDR3 DNA reads TGTGCCAGCAGCTTTCGAGGGACAGATTATTCACCCCTCCACTTT. Its translation: CASSFRGTDYSPLHF. The entire variable domain, with the rest obtained from reference TRBV5-6 and TRBJ1-6, is as follows: DAGVTQSPTHLIKTRGQQVTLRCSPKSGHDTVSWYQQALGQGPQFIFQYYEEEERQRGNFPDRFSGHQFPNYSSELNVNALLLGDSALYLCASSFRGTDYSPLHFGNGTRLTVT.

This rearrangement joins TRBV5-1 to TRBJ1-3, with D possibly TRBD1 on 6 matching bases. V lost 5 bases and J lost 0, with 12 bases in between. CDR1 is SGHRS and CDR2 is YFSETQ in the germline V gene. This CDR3 contains 15 residues. In nucleotides, the CDR3 is TGCGCCAGCAGGAGGGACATCAGCTCTGGAAACACCATATATTTT. Translation gives CASRRDISSGNTIYF.

This chain connects TRBV24-1 to TRBJ2-5; D might be TRBD2 (5 bases). V was cut by 4 bases and J by 5 bases, with 13 bases left in between. Germline assignment: CDR1 KGHDR and CDR2 SFDVKD. There are 14 residues in the CDR3. In DNA form, the CDR3 reads TGTGCCACCAGTGACAACACTAGAGGGGAGACCCAGTACTTC. The encoded protein is CATSDNTRGETQYF.

The V and J genes are TRBV5-8 and TRBJ2-3, with D tentatively TRBD1 or TRBD2 (6 bases each). Germline V lookup: CDR1 SGHTS, CDR2 YDEGEE. The V end was cut by 0 bases, the J end by 3 bases, with 14 bases between. The CDR3 spans 16 residues. CDR3 in DNA: TGTGCCAGCAGCTTGGGAGGGACACGGGGGACAGATACGCAGTATTTT. This codes for CASSLGGTRGTDTQYF.

V usage is TRBV24-1 and J usage is TRBJ2-3; D call uncertain. The germline V gene has CDR1 KGHDR and CDR2 SFDVKD. This CDR3 has 16 residues. The V gene lost 0 bases and the J gene lost 0 bases, with 9 bases spanning the gap. The CDR3 reads CATSDLGGSSTDTQYF. The CDR3, as DNA: TGTGCCACCAGTGATTTGGGCGGCTCCAGCACAGATACGCAGTATTTT.

This clone has only a few counts. The rearrangement joins TRBV5-1 to TRBJ2-2, with TRBD1 as a possible D gene (6 bases). V lost 1 base, J lost 7 bases, and 11 bases lay in between. From germline, CDR1 is SGHRS and CDR2 YFSETQ. The CDR3 is made up of 14 amino acids. CDR3 protein: CASSLQGQDGELFF. The CDR3 nucleotides read TGCGCCAGCAGCTTGCAGGGGCAGGACGGGGAGCTGTTTTTT.

J is TRBJ1-5 and V is TRBV7-2; D remains unclear. With 1 base removed from V and 4 bases from J, the gap between germline ends came to 5 bases. Germline V lookup: CDR1 SGHTA, CDR2 FQGNSA. This CDR3 contains 13 residues. CDR3 sequence: CASSLGRNQPQHF. The CDR3 nucleotides read TGTGCCAGCAGCTTAGGGAGGAATCAGCCCCAGCATTTT.

The V and J genes are TRBV10-3 and TRBJ2-3, with 8 bases matching TRBD1. J gave up 4 bases and V 6 bases, and 6 bases lay outside the gene matches. Germline V gene lookup returns CDR1 ENHRY and CDR2 SYGVKD. The length of the CDR3 is 14 residues. The CDR3 sequence: CAIRAGGIADTQYF. CDR3 DNA sequence: TGTGCCATCAGGGCAGGGGGCATAGCAGATACGCAGTATTTT.

V is TRBV30 and J is TRBJ2-7; 7 nucleotides align to TRBD1. This CDR3 is 14 amino acids long. J was trimmed by 3 bases and V by 2 bases; bases with no gene match: 7. Germline V gene lookup returns CDR1 GTSNPN and CDR2 SVGIG (reference sequence). The CDR3: CAWSIKGALYEQYV. The CDR3 DNA follows: TGTGCCTGGAGTATTAAGGGGGCTCTCTACGAGCAGTACGTC.

The rearrangement links TRBV3-1 (or the pseudogene TRBV3-2) to TRBJ1-2, with 11 bases identical to TRBD1. The CDR3 covers 13 residues. The germline CDR1 and CDR2 sequences are LGHDT and YNNKEL (reference sequence). The junction had 2 bases not matched to a gene; V was cut back by 3 bases and J by 8 bases. CDR3 amino acids: CASSQGQGEGYTF. The CDR3 bases are TGTGCCAGCAGCCAGGGACAGGGGGAAGGCTACACCTTC.

The V gene is TRBV4-2, the J gene TRBJ2-1; D gene ambiguous. V gave up 4 bases and J gave up 5 bases, with 12 bases separating them. The CDR3 totals 14 residues. Germline V gives CDR1 LGHNA, CDR2 YNFKEQ. CDR3 DNA: TGTGCCAGCAGCCGCAAGACGGTAGACAATGAGCAGTTCTTC. Protein sequence: CASSRKTVDNEQFF.

The chain uses TRBV18 and TRBJ1-1; D perhaps matches TRBD1 (6 bases). This CDR3 spans 14 amino acids. Germline V lookup: CDR1 KGHSH, CDR2 LQKENI. V was clipped by 3 bases and J by 7 bases, with 15 bases between them. CDR3 nucleotides: TGTGCCAGCTCACCCTCTCAGGGGTTCCGTGAAGCTTTCTTT. Translation gives CASSPSQGFREAFF.